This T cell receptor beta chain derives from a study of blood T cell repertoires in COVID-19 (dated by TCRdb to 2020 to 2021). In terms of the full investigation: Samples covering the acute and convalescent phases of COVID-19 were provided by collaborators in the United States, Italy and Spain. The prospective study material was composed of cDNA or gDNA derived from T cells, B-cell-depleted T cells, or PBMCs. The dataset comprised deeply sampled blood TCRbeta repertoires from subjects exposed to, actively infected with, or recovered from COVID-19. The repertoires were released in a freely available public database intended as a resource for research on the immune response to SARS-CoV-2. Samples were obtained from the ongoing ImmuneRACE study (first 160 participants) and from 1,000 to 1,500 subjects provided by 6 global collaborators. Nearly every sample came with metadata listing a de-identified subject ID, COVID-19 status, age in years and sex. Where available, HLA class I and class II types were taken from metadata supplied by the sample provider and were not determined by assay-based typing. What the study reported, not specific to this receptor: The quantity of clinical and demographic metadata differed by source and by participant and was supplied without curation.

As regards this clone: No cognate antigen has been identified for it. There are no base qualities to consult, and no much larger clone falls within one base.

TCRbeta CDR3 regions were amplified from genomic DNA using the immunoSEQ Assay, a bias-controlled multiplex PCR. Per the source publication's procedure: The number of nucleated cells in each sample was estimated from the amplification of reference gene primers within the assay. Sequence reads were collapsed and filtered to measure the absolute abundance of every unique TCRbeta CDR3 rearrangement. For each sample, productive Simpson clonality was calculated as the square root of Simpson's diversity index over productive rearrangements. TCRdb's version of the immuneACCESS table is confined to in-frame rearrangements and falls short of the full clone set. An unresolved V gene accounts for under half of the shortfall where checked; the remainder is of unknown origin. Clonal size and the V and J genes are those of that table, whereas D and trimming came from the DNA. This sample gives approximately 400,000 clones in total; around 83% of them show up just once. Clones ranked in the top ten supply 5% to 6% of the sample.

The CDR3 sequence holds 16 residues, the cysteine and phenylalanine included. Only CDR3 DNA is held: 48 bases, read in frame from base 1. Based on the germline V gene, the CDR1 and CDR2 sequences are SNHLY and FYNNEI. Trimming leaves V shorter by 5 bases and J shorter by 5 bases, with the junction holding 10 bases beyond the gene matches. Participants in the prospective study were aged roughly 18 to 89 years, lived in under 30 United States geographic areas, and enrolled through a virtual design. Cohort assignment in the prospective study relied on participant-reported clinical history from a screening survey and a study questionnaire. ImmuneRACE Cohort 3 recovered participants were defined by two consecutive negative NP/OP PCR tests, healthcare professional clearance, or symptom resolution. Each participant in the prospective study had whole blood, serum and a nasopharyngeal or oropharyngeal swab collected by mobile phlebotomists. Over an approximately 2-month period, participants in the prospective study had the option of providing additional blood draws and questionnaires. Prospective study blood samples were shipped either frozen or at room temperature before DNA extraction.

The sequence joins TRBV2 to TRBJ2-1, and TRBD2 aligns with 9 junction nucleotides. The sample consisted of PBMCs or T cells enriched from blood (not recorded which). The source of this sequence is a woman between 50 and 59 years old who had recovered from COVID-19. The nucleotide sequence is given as TGTGCCAGCAGTTATACCGGGACTAGCTTCAACAATGAGCAGTTCTTC. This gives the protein CASSYTGTSFNNEQFF.